The 12 T cell receptor beta chains in this list originate from one sample, sequenced in a study of T-cell reconstitution after alpha-beta-depleted transplantation in children. This sample's TCRbeta library carried unique molecular identifier barcodes. One entry per CDR3 protein, called by TCRdb with MiXCR from the PCR reads. This repertoire shows some 250,000 distinct CDR3 sequences, 12% found once; its top ten account for over 2%. This material consisted of PBMCs from the stem cell graft donor, taken from the stem cell graft. The receptors originated from a human donor who donated a stem cell graft to a child with acute lymphoblastic leukemia.

This clonotype was counted ten times or more. The chain carries TRBV5-6 and TRBJ2-5; 8 nucleotides agree with TRBD1. The CDR3 has 15 amino acids. Unmatched junction bases numbered 12, after V lost 4 bases and J lost 7 bases. CDR1 and CDR2 from the germline V gene are SGHDT and YYEEEE. The CDR3 loop is CASSSQGAVVVTQYF. In nucleotides, the CDR3 is TGTGCCAGCAGCAGCCAGGGGGCCGTGGTCGTGACCCAGTACTTC.

This clonotype showed up many times. The chain links TRBV20-1 to TRBJ1-1, with 7 bases fitting TRBD1. The CDR3 consists of 14 residues. CDR1 and CDR2 from the germline V gene are DFQATT and SNEGSKA (reference sequence). V dropped 4 bases and J dropped 5; count of bases not matched to a gene: 10. DNA for the CDR3: TGCAGTGCTACTATGACAGGGAGAGGGACTGAAGCTTTCTTT. This encodes CSATMTGRGTEAFF.

This clonotype was detected ten times or more. The chain's CDR3 is CASSQDRGQGADEQYF. CDR3 nucleotide sequence: TGCGCCAGCAGCCAAGATCGGGGACAGGGGGCCGACGAGCAGTACTTC. This chain uses TRBV4-3 with TRBJ2-7; 12 positions agree with TRBD1. The CDR3 spans 16 residues. The V and J ends lost 0 bases and 5 bases, in that order; junction bases with no gene match: 5. Germline V gene sequence: CDR1 LGHNA, CDR2 YSLEER.

This clonotype was counted ten times or more. V usage is TRBV6-5 and J usage is TRBJ1-4; D is perhaps TRBD1 (5 bases). The ends were cut back, 1 base at V and 6 bases at J, with 15 bases in the middle. Germline-derived CDR1 and CDR2 are MNHEY and SVGAGI. CDR3 size: 16 residues. DNA of the CDR3: TGTGCCAGCAGTTACTACGGAGCAGGGTATGATGAAAAACTGTTTTTT. This gives the protein CASSYYGAGYDEKLFF.

At least ten counts were recorded for this clonotype. The chain joins TRBV27 to TRBJ2-1, with D possibly matching TRBD1 (5 bases). CDR1 and CDR2 (germline): MNHEY, SMNVEV (reference sequence). With 10 bases removed from V and 8 bases from J, the gap between germline ends came to 18 bases. CDR3 size: 13 residues. The CDR3 reads CATQGYLRDEQFF. The CDR3 coding sequence is TGTGCCACCCAGGGATATCTCAGGGATGAGCAGTTCTTC.

This clonotype appeared many times. V is TRBV6-2 or TRBV6-3 and J is TRBJ1-5, with D maybe TRBD1 (5 bases). The CDR3 totals 14 residues. Germline values: CDR1 MNHEY, CDR2 SVGEGT. Trimming shortened V by 0 bases and J by 2 bases, and 5 bases separated the two germline ends. CDR3 amino acids: CASSYSGGNQPQHF. The CDR3 DNA reads TGTGCCAGCAGTTACTCAGGGGGCAATCAGCCCCAGCATTTT.

The V and J genes are TRBV20-1 and TRBJ1-2, with a tentative D call TRBD1 (5 bases). The CDR3 covers 15 residues. Germline CDR1 DFQATT, CDR2 SNEGSKA (reference sequence). With 0 bases removed from V and 8 bases from J, the gap between germline ends came to 19 bases. The CDR3 loop is CSARDRAGATGGYTF. Here the CDR3 DNA reads TGCAGTGCTAGAGATCGCGCCGGGGCTACCGGAGGCTACACCTTC.

This clonotype occurred a few times. V and J are TRBV14 and TRBJ2-2; 13 bases match TRBD2. This CDR3 comprises 19 residues. V lost 4 bases to trimming and J lost 0 bases; unmatched junction nucleotides: 8. Germline V gene sequence: CDR1 SGHDN, CDR2 FVKESK. CDR3 bases: TGTGCCAGCAGCCGCCGCCGGACTAGCGGGGGTGCGAACACCGGGGAGCTGTTTTTT. Translation: CASSRRRTSGGANTGELFF.

This clonotype was observed at least ten times. V gene TRBV10-2 combines with J gene TRBJ1-1; D gene ambiguous. From germline, CDR1 is WSHSY and CDR2 SAAADI. This CDR3 contains 11 residues. The germline V and J ends were trimmed by 3 bases and 5 bases, with 4 bases remaining between them. In nucleotides, the CDR3 is TGCGCCAGCAGTGAAGGAACTGAAGCTTTCTTT. This encodes CASSEGTEAFF.

This clonotype was found many times. CDR3 in DNA: TGTGCCAGCAGCCAAGCTTGGCGGAGCGAGACCCAGTACTTC. Protein: CASSQAWRSETQYF. This chain uses TRBV14 with TRBJ2-5; D uncertain. Per germline, CDR1 SGHDN and CDR2 FVKESK. This CDR3 has 14 residues. Trimming took off 1 base at V and 5 bases at J, with 11 bases between the two ends.

In this sample, this clonotype turned up many times. The V call is TRBV5-1, the J call TRBJ1-2; TRBD1 is a possible D gene (5 bases). V was trimmed by 0 bases and J by 5 bases, leaving 17 bases between them. CDR3 size: 16 residues. Per germline, CDR1 SGHRS and CDR2 YFSETQ. In DNA form, the CDR3 reads TGCGCCAGCAGCTTGGACGGTTTAGGGGAAGCTTATGGCTACACCTTC. It translates to CASSLDGLGEAYGYTF.

The rearrangement uses TRBV5-4 and TRBJ2-3; D possibly corresponds to TRBD2 (6 bases). The CDR3 is 15 amino acids. The germline CDR1 and CDR2 sequences are SGHNT and YYREEE (reference sequence). V shed 4 bases and J shed 0 bases, with 12 bases lying between them. CDR3 region: CASSGDSYSTDTQYF. As DNA, the CDR3 is TGTGCCAGCAGCGGGGACTCTTATAGCACAGATACGCAGTATTTT.